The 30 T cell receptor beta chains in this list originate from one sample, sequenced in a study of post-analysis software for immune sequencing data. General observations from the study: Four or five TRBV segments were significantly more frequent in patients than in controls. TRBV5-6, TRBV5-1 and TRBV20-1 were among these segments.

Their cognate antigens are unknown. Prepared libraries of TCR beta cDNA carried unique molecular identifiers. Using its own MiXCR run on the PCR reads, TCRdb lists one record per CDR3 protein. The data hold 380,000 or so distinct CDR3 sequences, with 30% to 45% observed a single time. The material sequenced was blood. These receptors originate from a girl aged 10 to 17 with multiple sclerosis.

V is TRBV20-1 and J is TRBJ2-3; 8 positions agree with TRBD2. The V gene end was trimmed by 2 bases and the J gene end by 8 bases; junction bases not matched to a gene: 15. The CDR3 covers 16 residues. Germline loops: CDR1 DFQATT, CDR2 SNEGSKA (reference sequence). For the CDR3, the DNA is TGCAGTGCTAGAACCCCTCTAAGGGCTCGGGAGGGTACGCAGTATTTT. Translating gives CSARTPLRAREGTQYF.

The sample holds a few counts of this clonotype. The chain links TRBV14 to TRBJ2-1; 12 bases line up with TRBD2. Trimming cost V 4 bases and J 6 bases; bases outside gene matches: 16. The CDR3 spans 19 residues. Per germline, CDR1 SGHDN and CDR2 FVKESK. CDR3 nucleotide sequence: TGTGCCAGCAGCCCCCACCCCCTACAAGGACTAGCGGGGACCAATGAGCAGTTCTTC. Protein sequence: CASSPHPLQGLAGTNEQFF.

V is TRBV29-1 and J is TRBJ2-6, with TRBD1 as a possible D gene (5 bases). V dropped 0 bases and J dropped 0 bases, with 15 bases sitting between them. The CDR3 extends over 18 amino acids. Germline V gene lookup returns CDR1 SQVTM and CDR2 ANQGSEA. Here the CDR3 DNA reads TGCAGCGTTGAAGATCTTGACTTAGGGGCCTCTGGGGCCAACGTCCTGACTTTC. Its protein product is CSVEDLDLGASGANVLTF.

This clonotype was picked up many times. Written as DNA, the CDR3 is TGTGCCATCAGTGAGGGGGGACAGGGAGCTGAGCAGTTCTTC. It codes for CAISEGGQGAEQFF. The gene calls are TRBV10-3 and TRBJ2-1; TRBD1 aligns across 9 bases. Looked up from germline, CDR1 is ENHRY and CDR2 is SYGVKD. V was pared by 2 bases and J by 9 bases, with 5 bases of the junction left unmatched. This CDR3 has 14 residues.

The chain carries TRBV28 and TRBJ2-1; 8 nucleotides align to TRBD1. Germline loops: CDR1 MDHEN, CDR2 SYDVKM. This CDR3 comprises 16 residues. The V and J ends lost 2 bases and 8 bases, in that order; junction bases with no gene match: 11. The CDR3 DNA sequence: TGTGCCAGCAGTTTAGAAGTCTCGGCGACAGGGGATGAGCAGTTCTTC. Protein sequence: CASSLEVSATGDEQFF.

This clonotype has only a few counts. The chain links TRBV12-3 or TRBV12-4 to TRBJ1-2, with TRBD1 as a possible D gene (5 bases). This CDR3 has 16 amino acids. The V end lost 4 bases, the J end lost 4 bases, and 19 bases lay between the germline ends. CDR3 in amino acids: CASSSSDSLFVYGYTF. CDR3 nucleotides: TGTGCCAGCAGTTCTTCAGACAGCCTCTTTGTCTATGGCTACACCTTC.

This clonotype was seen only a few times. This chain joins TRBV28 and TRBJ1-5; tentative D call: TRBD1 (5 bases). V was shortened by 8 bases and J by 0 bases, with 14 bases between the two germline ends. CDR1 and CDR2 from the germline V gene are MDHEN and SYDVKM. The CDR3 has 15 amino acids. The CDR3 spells CASRRTPHSNQPQHF. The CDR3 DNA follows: TGTGCCAGCCGAAGGACACCCCATAGCAATCAGCCCCAGCATTTT.

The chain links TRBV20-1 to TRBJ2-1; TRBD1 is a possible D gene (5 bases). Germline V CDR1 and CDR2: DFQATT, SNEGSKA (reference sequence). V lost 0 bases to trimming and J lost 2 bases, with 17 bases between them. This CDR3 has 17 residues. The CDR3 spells CSARDEDGRVTYNEQFF. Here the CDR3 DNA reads TGCAGTGCTAGAGATGAGGATGGCAGGGTGACCTACAATGAGCAGTTCTTC.

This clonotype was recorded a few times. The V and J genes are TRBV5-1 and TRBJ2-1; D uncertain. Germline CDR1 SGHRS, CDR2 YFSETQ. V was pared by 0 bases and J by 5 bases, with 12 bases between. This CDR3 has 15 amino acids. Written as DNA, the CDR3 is TGCGCCAGCAGCTTGGTCCGACCTCATGACAATGAGCAGTTCTTC. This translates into CASSLVRPHDNEQFF.

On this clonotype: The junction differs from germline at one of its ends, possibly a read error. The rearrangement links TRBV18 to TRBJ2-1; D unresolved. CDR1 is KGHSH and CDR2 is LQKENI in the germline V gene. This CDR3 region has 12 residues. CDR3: CASSSPTSEQFF. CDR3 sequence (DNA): TGTGCCAGCTCATCACCTACTTCTGAGCAGTTCTTC.

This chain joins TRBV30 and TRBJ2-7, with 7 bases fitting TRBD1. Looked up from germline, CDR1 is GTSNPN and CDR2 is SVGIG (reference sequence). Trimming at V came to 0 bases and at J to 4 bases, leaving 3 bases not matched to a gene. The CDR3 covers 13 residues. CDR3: CAWSVDRAYEQYF. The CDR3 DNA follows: TGTGCCTGGAGTGTAGACAGGGCTTACGAGCAGTACTTC.

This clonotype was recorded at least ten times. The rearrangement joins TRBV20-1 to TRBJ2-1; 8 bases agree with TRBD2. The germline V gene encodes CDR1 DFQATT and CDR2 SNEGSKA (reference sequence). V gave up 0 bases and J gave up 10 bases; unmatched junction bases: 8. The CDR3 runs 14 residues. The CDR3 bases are TGCAGTGCTAGAGAAAGCGGGGGATTAGGAGAGCAGTTCTTC. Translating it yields CSARESGGLGEQFF.

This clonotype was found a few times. The CDR3 DNA reads as TGTGCCAGCAGCCTGGGACAGGGTTCTTCCATTCAGTACTTC. This codes for CASSLGQGSSIQYF. J is TRBJ2-4 and V is TRBV7-6, with 9 bases matching TRBD1. Germline CDR1 reads SGHVS; CDR2 reads FNYEAQ. With 5 bases clipped from V and 9 bases from J, the junction kept 8 bases outside the gene matches. The CDR3 covers 14 residues.

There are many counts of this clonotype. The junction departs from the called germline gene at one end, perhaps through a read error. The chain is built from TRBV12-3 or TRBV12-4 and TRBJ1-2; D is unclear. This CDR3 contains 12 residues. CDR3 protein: CASSLAGYGYTF. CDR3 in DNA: TGTGCCAGCAGCTTAGCTGGTTATGGCTACACCTTC.

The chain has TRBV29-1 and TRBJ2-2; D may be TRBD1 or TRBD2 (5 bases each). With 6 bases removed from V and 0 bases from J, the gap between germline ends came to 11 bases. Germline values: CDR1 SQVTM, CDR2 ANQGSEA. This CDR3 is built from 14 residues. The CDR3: CSVRGRANTGELFF. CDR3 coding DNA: TGCAGCGTGAGGGGAAGGGCGAACACCGGGGAGCTGTTTTTT.

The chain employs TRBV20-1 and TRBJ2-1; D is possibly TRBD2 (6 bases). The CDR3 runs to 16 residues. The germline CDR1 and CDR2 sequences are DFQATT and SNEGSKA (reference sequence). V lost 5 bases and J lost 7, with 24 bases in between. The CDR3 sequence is CSAQLGGVLTGNEQFF. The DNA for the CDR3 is TGCAGTGCTCAGTTGGGCGGGGTTCTGACGGGGAATGAGCAGTTCTTC.

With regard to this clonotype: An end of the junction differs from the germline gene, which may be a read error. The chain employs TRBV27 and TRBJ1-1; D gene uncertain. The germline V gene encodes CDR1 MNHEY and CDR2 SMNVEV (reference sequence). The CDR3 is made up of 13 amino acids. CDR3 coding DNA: TGTGCCGGCAGTTTAGGACCCGACACTGAAGCTTTCTTT. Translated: CAGSLGPDTEAFF.

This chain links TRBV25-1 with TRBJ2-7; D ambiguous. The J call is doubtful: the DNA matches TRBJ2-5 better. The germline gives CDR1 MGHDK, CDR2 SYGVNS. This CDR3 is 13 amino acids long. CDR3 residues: CASSEFGRETQYF. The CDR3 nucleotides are TGTGCCAGCAGTGAATTCGGAAGGGAGACCCAGTACTTC.

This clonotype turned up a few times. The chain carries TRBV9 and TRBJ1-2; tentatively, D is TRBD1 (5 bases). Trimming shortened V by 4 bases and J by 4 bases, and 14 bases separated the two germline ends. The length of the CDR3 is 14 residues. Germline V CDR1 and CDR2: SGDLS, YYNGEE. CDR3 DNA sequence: TGTGCCAGCAGCACCGGGGGTTTGGCCTATGGCTACACCTTC. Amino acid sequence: CASSTGGLAYGYTF. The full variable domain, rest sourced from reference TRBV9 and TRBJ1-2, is DSGVTQTPKHLITATGQRVTLRCSPRSGDLSVYWYQQSLDQGLQFLIQYYNGEERAKGNILERFSAQQFPDLHSELNLSSLELGDSALYFCASSTGGLAYGYTFGSGTRLTVV.

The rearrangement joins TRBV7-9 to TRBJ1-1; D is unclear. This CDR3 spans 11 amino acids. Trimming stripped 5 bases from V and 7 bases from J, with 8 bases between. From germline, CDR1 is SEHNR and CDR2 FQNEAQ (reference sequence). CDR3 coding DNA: TGTGCCAGCAGCCCGGGGTATGAAGCTTTCTTT. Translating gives CASSPGYEAFF. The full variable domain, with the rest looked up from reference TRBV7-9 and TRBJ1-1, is DTGVSQNPRHKITKRGQNVTFRCDPISEHNRLYWYRQTLGQGPEFLTYFQNEAQLEKSRLLSDRFSAERPKGSFSTLEIQRTEQGDSAMYLCASSPGYEAFFGQGTRLTVV.

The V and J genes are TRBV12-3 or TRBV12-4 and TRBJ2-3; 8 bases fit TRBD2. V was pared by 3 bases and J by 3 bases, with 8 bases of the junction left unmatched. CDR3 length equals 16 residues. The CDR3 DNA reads TGTGCCAGCAGTTTTCCGGGACTAGAGATAACAGATACGCAGTATTTT. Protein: CASSFPGLEITDTQYF.

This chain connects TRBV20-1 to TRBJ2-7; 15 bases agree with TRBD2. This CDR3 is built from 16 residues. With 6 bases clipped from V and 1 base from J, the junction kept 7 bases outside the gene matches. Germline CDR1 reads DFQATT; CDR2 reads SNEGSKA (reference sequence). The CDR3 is CSATGLAGGESYEQYF. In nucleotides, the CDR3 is TGCAGTGCCACAGGACTAGCGGGGGGGGAATCCTACGAGCAGTACTTC.

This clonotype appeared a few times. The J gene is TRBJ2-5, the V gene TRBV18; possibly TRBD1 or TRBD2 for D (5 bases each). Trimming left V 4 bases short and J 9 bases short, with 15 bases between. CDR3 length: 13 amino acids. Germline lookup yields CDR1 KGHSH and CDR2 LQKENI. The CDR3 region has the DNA TGTGCCAGCTCACTAGAGAGGGACGGGGCCCAGTACTTC. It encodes CASSLERDGAQYF.

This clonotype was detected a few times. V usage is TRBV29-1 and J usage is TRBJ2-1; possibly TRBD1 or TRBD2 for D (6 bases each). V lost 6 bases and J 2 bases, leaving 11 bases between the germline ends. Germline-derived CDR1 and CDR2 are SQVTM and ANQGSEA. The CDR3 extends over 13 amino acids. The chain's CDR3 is CSVGGLPYNEQFF. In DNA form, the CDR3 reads TGCAGCGTAGGGGGACTCCCCTACAATGAGCAGTTCTTC.

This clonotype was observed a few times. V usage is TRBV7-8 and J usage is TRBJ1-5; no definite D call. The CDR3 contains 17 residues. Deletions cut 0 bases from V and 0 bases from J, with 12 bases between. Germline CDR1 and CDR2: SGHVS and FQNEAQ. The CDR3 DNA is TGTGCCAGCAGCTTAGCGGAAAGAACTACTAGCAATCAGCCCCAGCATTTT. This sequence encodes CASSLAERTTSNQPQHF.

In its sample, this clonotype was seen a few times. CDR3 protein: CASSLSQGNYNEQFF. The CDR3, as DNA: TGTGCCAGCAGCTTAAGTCAGGGTAACTACAATGAGCAGTTCTTC. The chain links TRBV7-9 to TRBJ2-1; perhaps TRBD1 as D (5 bases). V was clipped by 2 bases and J by 3 bases, with 11 bases between them. The germline gives CDR1 SEHNR, CDR2 FQNEAQ (reference sequence). The CDR3 is 15 amino acids.

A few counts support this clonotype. CDR3 nucleotides: TGTGCCAGCAGCCGGGATGGGACAGGGGGAAACAATGAGCAGTTCTTC. Protein sequence: CASSRDGTGGNNEQFF. The chain employs TRBV7-2 and TRBJ2-1, with 11 bases identical to TRBD1. CDR3 length equals 16 residues. Unmatched junction bases numbered 8, after V lost 5 bases and J lost 5 bases. The germline V gene has CDR1 SGHTA and CDR2 FQGNSA.

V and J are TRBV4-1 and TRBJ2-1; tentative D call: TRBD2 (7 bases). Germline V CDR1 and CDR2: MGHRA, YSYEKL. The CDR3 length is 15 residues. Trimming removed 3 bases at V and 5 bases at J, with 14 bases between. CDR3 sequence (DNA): TGCGCCAGCAGCCAGAGGGCGGGGGCCCACAATGAGCAGTTCTTC. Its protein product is CASSQRAGAHNEQFF.

This chain's CDR3 is CASSLWDSGGNEQYF. The CDR3 DNA sequence: TGTGCCAGCAGCTTATGGGATAGCGGGGGTAACGAGCAGTACTTC. The chain carries TRBV7-2 and TRBJ2-7; the match to TRBD2 covers 9 bases. V shed 2 bases, J shed 5 bases, and the junction held 7 bases outside the gene matches. This CDR3 spans 15 amino acids. CDR1 SGHTA and CDR2 FQGNSA come from the germline V gene.

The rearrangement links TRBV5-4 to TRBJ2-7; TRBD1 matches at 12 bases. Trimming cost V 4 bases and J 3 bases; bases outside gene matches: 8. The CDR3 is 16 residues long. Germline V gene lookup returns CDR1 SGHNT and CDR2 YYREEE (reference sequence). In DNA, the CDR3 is TGTGCCAGCAGCCCGGGACAGGGGGCGAGATACTACGAGCAGTACTTC. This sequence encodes CASSPGQGARYYEQYF.